These 17 T cell receptor beta chains originate from one sample sequenced in a study of cytomegalovirus exposure and HLA in healthy donors. Use of 60 Vbeta and 13 Jbeta primers characterized the PCR. Method: immunoSEQ multiplex PCR; TCRdb's copy keeps in-frame clones and lacks some. The sample contains about 170,000 clones, 75% to 85% of which appear only once. Input material: PBMCs. These receptors came from a woman between 45 and 65 years old in good health and CMV-seronegative.

This clone was seen once. The rearrangement uses TRBV4-3 and TRBJ2-7, with 7 bases fitting TRBD2. The CDR3 sequence is 14 residues long. Per germline, CDR1 LGHNA and CDR2 YSLEER. Trimming removed 3 bases from V and 5 bases from J; junction bases left unmatched: 7. In nucleotides, the CDR3 is TGCGCCAGCAGCCAGGACTCCGGGACTAACGAGCAGTACTTC. Encoded protein: CASSQDSGTNEQYF.

This clone was counted once. Written as DNA, the CDR3 is TGTGCCAGTAGTCCACGACAGGGAGATTCCATTCAGTACTTC. It yields the protein CASSPRQGDSIQYF. The chain is built from TRBV19 and TRBJ2-4; 7 bases line up with TRBD1. Germline CDR1 is LNHDA and CDR2 is SQIVND (reference sequence). This CDR3 region has 14 residues. V shed 5 bases and J 9 bases; nucleotides not matched to a gene: 10. Filled out from reference TRBV19 and TRBJ2-4, the complete variable domain reads DGGITQSPKYLFRKEGQNVTLSCEQNLNHDAMYWYRQDPGQGLRLIYYSQIVNDFQKGDIAEGYSVSREKKESFPLTVTSAQKNPTAFYLCASSPRQGDSIQYFGAGTRLSVL.

This chain joins TRBV6-1 and TRBJ1-4; the D gene is possibly TRBD1 (6 bases). Per germline, CDR1 MNHNS and CDR2 SASEGT. Trimming pared 7 bases from V and 8 bases from J, leaving 14 bases between. This CDR3 has 13 residues. DNA for the CDR3: TGTGCCAGCACCCGAGGGGGAGCCGAAAAACTGTTTTTT. Its protein product is CASTRGGAEKLFF.

This chain links TRBV9 with TRBJ1-5, with D perhaps matching TRBD1 (6 bases). The CDR3 is made up of 15 amino acids. Germline loops: CDR1 SGDLS, CDR2 YYNGEE. Between the trimmed V and J ends, which lost 7 bases and 7 bases, there was a span of 21 bases. CDR3 nucleotide sequence: TGTGCCAGCTGCACAGGGATAGGTGTCGGACAGCCCCAGCATTTT. This translates into CASCTGIGVGQPQHF.

This sequence joins TRBV18 and TRBJ1-1; no definite D call. Germline V CDR1 and CDR2: KGHSH, LQKENI. CDR3 length: 11 amino acids. The V end lost 3 bases, the J end lost 6 bases, and 5 bases lay between the germline ends. CDR3 nucleotides: TGTGCCAGCTCACCCGGGGCTGAAGCTTTCTTT. Its translation is CASSPGAEAFF.

This clone was counted a few times. The chain joins TRBV28 to TRBJ2-7; a weak D match, TRBD1 (6 bases). Trimming stripped 8 bases from V and 9 bases from J, with 23 bases between. Germline-derived CDR1 and CDR2 are MDHEN and SYDVKM. The length of the CDR3 is 14 residues. CDR3 region: CASRTTGIGKGQYF. The CDR3 nucleotides read TGTGCCAGCCGAACTACAGGGATCGGGAAGGGGCAGTACTTC.

The chain couples TRBV28 to TRBJ1-2; D call uncertain. V gave up 3 bases and J gave up 6 bases, with 17 bases separating them. CDR3 length: 15 amino acids. Per the germline V gene, CDR1 is MDHEN and CDR2 is SYDVKM. CDR3 sequence: CASSLSQTLRDGYTF. The CDR3 nucleotides read TGTGCCAGCAGTTTGTCCCAAACCCTGCGTGATGGCTACACCTTC.

The rearrangement joins TRBV13 to TRBJ1-6; D call uncertain. The length of the CDR3 is 17 residues. V dropped 5 bases and J dropped 0 bases, with 14 bases sitting between them. Germline V gene sequence: CDR1 PRHDT, CDR2 FYEKMQ (reference sequence). CDR3 in amino acids: CASSLISESSYNSPLHF. The CDR3 DNA reads as TGTGCCAGCAGCCTTATCTCAGAAAGCTCCTATAATTCACCCCTCCACTTT.

The chain combines TRBV5-4 with TRBJ2-7; 7 nucleotides match TRBD2. CDR1 and CDR2 from the germline V gene are SGHNT and YYREEE (reference sequence). This CDR3 is built from 17 residues. With V trimmed by 0 bases and J by 2 bases, 11 bases remained unmatched. This CDR3 reads CASSLGASGALAYEQYF. The CDR3 region has the DNA TGTGCCAGCAGCTTGGGGGCTAGCGGAGCCCTCGCCTACGAGCAGTACTTC.

This chain connects TRBV7-9 to TRBJ1-6; 9 bases agree with TRBD1. J gave up 5 bases and V 5 bases, and 4 bases lay outside the gene matches. The length of the CDR3 is 15 residues. From germline, CDR1 is SEHNR and CDR2 FQNEAQ (reference sequence). The CDR3 loop reads CASSRGTGNNSPLHF. The DNA of the CDR3 is TGTGCCAGCAGCCGGGGGACAGGGAATAATTCACCCCTCCACTTT.

Here the CDR3 reads CASTRDRGSYEQYF. In DNA form, the CDR3 reads TGTGCCAGCACCCGGGACAGGGGATCGTACGAGCAGTACTTC. V and J are TRBV2 and TRBJ2-7; 10 nucleotides align to TRBD1. There are 14 residues in the CDR3. With V trimmed by 7 bases and J by 4 bases, 7 bases remained unmatched. Germline V lookup: CDR1 SNHLY, CDR2 FYNNEI.

This chain connects TRBV27 to TRBJ1-1, with D tentatively TRBD1 (5 bases). V dropped 6 bases and J dropped 1 base, with 15 bases sitting between them. Germline CDR1 and CDR2: MNHEY and SMNVEV (reference sequence). The CDR3 contains 15 residues. In DNA form, the CDR3 reads TGTGCCAGCAGCCAGCTGACAGCCCAGAACACTGAAGCTTTCTTT. Encoded protein: CASSQLTAQNTEAFF.

The chain joins TRBV30 to TRBJ2-2; 11 bases align to TRBD2. CDR1 and CDR2 from the germline V gene are GTSNPN and SVGIG (reference sequence). The CDR3 runs to 13 residues. Trimming took 8 bases from V and 4 from J; bases not matched to a gene: 3. The CDR3 coding sequence is TGTGCCCGTAGCGGGGGGGGCACCGGGGAGCTGTTTTTT. Its translation is CARSGGGTGELFF.

This chain uses TRBV7-9 with TRBJ2-5; TRBD2 agrees at 12 bases. CDR3 length: 16 residues. V lost 5 bases to trimming and J lost 2 bases; unmatched junction nucleotides: 6. Looked up from germline, CDR1 is SEHNR and CDR2 is FQNEAQ (reference sequence). The CDR3 DNA reads TGTGCCAGCAGCCCCGGACTAGCGGGAAGGCAAGAGACCCAGTACTTC. Translation: CASSPGLAGRQETQYF.

The genes are TRBV5-5 and TRBJ2-7; 7 bases fit TRBD1. V was pared by 0 bases and J by 5 bases, with 8 bases of the junction left unmatched. Germline CDR1 and CDR2: SGHKS and YYEKEE (reference sequence). The CDR3 has 15 residues. Here the CDR3 reads CASSLGPRGIHEQYF. The CDR3 DNA reads TGTGCCAGCAGCTTGGGTCCCAGGGGGATCCACGAGCAGTACTTC.

Only a few counts were recorded for this clone. The genes are TRBV7-8 and TRBJ2-1, with D tentatively TRBD2 (5 bases). The CDR3 contains 18 residues. Trimming stripped 1 base from V and 5 bases from J, with 21 bases between. CDR1 and CDR2 (germline): SGHVS, FQNEAQ. DNA of the CDR3: TGTGCCAGCAGCTTAGAAATTGTCTGGGGTGAGGGAGACAATGAGCAGTTCTTC. Translated, it gives CASSLEIVWGEGDNEQFF.

This clone was counted once. The chain carries TRBV7-2 and TRBJ2-5; no clear D. Germline loops: CDR1 SGHTA, CDR2 FQGNSA. This CDR3 has 10 residues. Trimming stripped 2 bases from V and 7 bases from J, with 2 bases between. In DNA form, the CDR3 reads TGTGCCAGCAGCTTACGGACCCAGTACTTC. This codes for CASSLRTQYF.